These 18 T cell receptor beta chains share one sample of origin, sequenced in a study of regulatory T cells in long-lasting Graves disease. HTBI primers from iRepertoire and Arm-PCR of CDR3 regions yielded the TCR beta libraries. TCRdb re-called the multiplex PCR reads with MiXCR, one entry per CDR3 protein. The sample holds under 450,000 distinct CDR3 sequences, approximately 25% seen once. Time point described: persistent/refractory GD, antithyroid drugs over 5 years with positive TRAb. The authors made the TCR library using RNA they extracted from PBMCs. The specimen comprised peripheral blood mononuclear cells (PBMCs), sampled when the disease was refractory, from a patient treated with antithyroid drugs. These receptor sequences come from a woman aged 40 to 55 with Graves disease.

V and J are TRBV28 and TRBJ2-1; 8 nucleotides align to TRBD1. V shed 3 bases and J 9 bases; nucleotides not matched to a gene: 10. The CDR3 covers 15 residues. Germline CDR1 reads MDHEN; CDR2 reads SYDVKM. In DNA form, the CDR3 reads TGTGCCAGCAGTTTCTGGGACAGGATGCTTGCTGAGCAGTTCTTC. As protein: CASSFWDRMLAEQFF.

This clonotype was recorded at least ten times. The CDR3 spells CASNRGAEAFF. The CDR3 DNA follows: TGTGCCAGCAACAGGGGCGCTGAAGCTTTCTTT. The chain couples TRBV2 to TRBJ1-1, with 7 bases matching TRBD1. The CDR3 loop spans 11 amino acids. With V trimmed by 7 bases and J by 6 bases, 2 bases remained unmatched. Germline CDR1 SNHLY, CDR2 FYNNEI.

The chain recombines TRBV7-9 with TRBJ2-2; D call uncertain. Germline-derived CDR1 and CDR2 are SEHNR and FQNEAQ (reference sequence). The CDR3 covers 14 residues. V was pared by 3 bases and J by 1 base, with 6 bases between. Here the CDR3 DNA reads TGTGCCAGCAGCTTTATAGGGAACACCGGGGAGCTGTTTTTT. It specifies CASSFIGNTGELFF.

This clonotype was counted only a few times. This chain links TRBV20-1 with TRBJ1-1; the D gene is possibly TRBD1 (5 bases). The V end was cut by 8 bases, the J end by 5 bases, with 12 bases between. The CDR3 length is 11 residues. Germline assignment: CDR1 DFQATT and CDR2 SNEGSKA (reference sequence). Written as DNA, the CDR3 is TGCAGTCCGGGGGTAGAGACTGAAGCTTTCTTT. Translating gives CSPGVETEAFF.

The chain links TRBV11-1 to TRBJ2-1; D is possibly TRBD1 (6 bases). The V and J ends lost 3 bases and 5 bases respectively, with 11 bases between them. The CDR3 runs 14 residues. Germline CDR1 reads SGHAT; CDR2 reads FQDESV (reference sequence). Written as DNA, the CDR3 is TGTGCCAGCAGCTTGAGGACAGTCAACAATGAGCAGTTCTTC. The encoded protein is CASSLRTVNNEQFF.

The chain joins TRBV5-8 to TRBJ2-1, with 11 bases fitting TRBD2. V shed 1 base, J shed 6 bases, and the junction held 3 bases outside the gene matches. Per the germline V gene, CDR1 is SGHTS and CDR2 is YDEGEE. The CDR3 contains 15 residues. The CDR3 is CASSLRLAGRNEQFF. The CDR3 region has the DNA TGTGCCAGCAGCTTGAGACTAGCGGGGCGCAATGAGCAGTTCTTC. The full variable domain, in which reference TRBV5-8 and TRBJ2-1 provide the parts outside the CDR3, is EAGVTQSPTHLIKTRGQQATLRCSPISGHTSVYWYQQALGLGLQFLLWYDEGEERNRGNFPPRFSGRQFPNYSSELNVNALELEDSALYLCASSLRLAGRNEQFFGPGTRLTVL.

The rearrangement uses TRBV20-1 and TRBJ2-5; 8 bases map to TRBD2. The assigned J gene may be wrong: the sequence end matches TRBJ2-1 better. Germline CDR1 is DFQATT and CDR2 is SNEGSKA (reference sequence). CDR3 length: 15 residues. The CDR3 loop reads CSASPGGRAFNEQFF. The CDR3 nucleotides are TGCAGTGCTAGCCCGGGGGGGAGGGCCTTCAATGAGCAGTTCTTC.

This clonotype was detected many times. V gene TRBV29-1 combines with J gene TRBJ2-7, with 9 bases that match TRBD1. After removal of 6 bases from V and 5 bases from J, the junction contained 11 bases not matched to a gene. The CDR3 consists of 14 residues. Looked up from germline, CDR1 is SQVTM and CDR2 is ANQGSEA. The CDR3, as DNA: TGCAGCGTCCCGGGACAGGGAGGTGTTGACGAGCAGTACTTC. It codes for CSVPGQGGVDEQYF.

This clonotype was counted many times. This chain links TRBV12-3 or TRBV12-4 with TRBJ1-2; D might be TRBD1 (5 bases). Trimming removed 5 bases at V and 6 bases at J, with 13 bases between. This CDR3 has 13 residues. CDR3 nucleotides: TGTGCCAGCAGTCTTACCAGGGTTGATGGCTACACCTTC. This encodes CASSLTRVDGYTF.

CDR3 residues: CASSFSREASYEQYF. DNA for the CDR3: TGTGCCAGCAGCTTTAGTCGGGAGGCCTCCTACGAGCAGTACTTC. This chain joins TRBV5-6 and TRBJ2-7; 7 nucleotides match TRBD2. Germline loops: CDR1 SGHDT, CDR2 YYEEEE. The CDR3 covers 15 residues. J lost 0 bases, V lost 2 bases, and 5 bases had no gene match.

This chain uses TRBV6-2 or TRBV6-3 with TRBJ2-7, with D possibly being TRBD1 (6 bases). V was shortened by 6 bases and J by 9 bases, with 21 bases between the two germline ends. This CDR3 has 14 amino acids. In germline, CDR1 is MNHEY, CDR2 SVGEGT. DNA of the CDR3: TGTGCCAGCAGAAAACCGGGACAAGGACACGGGCAGTACTTC. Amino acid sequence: CASRKPGQGHGQYF.

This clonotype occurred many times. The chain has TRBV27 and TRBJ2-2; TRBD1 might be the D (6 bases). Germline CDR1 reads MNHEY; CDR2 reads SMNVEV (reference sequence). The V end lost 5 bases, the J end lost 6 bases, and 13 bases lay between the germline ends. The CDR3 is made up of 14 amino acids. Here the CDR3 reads CASSPGTLAGELFF. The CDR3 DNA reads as TGTGCCAGCAGTCCCGGGACACTGGCCGGGGAGCTGTTTTTT.

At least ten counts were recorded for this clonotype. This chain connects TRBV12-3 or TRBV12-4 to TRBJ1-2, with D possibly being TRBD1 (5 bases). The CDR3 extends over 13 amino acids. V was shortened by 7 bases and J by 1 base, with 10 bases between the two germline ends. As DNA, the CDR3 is TGTGCCAGCACTCGACAGCTTAACTATGGCTACACCTTC. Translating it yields CASTRQLNYGYTF.

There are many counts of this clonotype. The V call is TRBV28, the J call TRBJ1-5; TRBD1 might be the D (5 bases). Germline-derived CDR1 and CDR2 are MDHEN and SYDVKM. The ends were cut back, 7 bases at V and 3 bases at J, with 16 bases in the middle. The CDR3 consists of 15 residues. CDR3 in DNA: TGTGCCAGCACCCAGGGCGGGGACGCCAATCAGCCCCAGCATTTT. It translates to CASTQGGDANQPQHF.

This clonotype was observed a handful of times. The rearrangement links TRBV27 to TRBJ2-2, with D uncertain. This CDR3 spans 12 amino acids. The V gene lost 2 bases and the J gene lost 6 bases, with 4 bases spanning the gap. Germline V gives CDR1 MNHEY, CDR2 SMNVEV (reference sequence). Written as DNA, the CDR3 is TGTGCCAGCAGTTTAAGGGCCGGGGAGCTGTTTTTT. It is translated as CASSLRAGELFF.

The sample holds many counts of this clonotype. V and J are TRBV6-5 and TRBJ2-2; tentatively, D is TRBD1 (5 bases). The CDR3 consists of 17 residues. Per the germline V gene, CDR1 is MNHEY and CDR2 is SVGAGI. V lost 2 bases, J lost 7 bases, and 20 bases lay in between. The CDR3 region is CASSYPNGGQVIGELFF. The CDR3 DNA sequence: TGTGCCAGCAGTTACCCGAATGGCGGACAAGTGATCGGGGAGCTGTTTTTT.

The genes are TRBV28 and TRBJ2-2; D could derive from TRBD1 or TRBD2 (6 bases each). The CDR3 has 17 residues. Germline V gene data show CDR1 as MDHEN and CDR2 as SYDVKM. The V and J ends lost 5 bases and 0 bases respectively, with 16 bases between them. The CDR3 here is CASSPTRGASNTGELFF. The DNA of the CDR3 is TGTGCCAGCAGTCCGACTAGGGGGGCCTCGAACACCGGGGAGCTGTTTTTT.

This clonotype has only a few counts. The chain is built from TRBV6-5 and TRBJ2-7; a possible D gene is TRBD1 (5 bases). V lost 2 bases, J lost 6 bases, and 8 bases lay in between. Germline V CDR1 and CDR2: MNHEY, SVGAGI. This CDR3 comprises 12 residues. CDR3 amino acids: CASSYPGSEQYF. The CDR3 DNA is TGTGCCAGCAGTTACCCAGGGTCCGAGCAGTACTTC.